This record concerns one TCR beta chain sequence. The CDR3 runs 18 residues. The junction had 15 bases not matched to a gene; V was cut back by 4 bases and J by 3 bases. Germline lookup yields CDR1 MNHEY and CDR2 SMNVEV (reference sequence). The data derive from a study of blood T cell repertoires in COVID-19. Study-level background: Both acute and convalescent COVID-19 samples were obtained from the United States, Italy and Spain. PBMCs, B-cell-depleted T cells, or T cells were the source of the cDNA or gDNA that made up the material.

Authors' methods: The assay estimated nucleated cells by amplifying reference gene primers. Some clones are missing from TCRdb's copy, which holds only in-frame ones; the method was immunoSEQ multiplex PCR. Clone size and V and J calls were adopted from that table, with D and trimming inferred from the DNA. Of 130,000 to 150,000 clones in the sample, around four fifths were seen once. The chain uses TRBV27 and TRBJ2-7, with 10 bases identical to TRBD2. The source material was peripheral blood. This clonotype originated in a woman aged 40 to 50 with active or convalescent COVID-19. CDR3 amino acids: CASSWRGQTSGAVYEQYF. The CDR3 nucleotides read TGTGCCAGCAGTTGGCGGGGGCAAACTAGCGGGGCGGTCTACGAGCAGTACTTC.